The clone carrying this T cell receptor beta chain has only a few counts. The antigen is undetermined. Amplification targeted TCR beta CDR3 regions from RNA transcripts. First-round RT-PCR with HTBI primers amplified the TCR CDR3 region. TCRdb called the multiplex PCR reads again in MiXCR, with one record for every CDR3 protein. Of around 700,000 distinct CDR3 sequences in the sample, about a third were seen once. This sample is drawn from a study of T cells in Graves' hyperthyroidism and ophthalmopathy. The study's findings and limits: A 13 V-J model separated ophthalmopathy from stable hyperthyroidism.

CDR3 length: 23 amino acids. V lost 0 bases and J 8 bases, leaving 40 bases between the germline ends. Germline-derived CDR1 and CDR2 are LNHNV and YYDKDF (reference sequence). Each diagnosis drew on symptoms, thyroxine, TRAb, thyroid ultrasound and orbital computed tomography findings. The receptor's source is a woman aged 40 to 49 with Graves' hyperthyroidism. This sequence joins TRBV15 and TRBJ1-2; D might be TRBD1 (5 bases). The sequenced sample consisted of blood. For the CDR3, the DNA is TGTGCCACCAGCAGAGATTTTCGAGGCGGTCAGGGTCCTATTTCTCGCCTGTTTTGGGGCTACACCTTC. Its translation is CATSRDFRGGQGPISRLFWGYTF.